The 25 T cell receptor beta chains in this list originate from one sample, sequenced in a study of beta chain features in type 1 diabetes. Every isolated RNA sample was fully reverse transcribed, so sequencing captured expressed TCRB transcripts. Produced via immunoSEQ multiplex PCR; TCRdb's table is partial and in-frame only. Among 250,000 to 350,000 clones, roughly an eighth were seen once, and the ten largest hold 0.015% to 0.02%. Antigens of these TCRs are unknown. Points from the study as a whole: Shortening of TCRB CDR3s, moderate but significant, appeared in all four CD4+ subsets of Type 1 diabetes patients.

Specimen: naive CD4+ T cells from blood. The receptors were gathered from a man aged 30-40 years with type 1 diabetes.

This clone has just a few counts. The CDR3 loop reads CASSQIAGAQFF. The CDR3 coding sequence is TGTGCCAGCAGCCAGATAGCGGGAGCCCAGTTCTTC. The rearrangement uses TRBV5-6 and TRBJ2-1, with 9 bases fitting TRBD2. The J segment lost 13 bases and the V segment lost 4 bases, leaving 6 bases of the junction unmatched. Germline-derived CDR1 and CDR2 are SGHDT and YYEEEE. The CDR3 covers 12 residues.

This clone was found a few times. The V and J genes are TRBV15 and TRBJ2-5; 9 positions match TRBD2. The CDR3 is 17 amino acids. The V gene's germline CDR1 is LNHNV and CDR2 YYDKDF (reference sequence). V was clipped by 0 bases and J by 1 base; unmatched bases: 6. The CDR3 spells CATSRDSGGSFQETQYF. CDR3 nucleotide sequence: TGTGCCACCAGCAGAGATAGCGGGGGTAGTTTCCAAGAGACCCAGTACTTC.

In this sample, this clone turned up a few times. V and J are TRBV28 and TRBJ2-5; D might be TRBD2 (6 bases). Trimming stripped 6 bases from V and 2 bases from J, with 13 bases between. In germline, CDR1 is MDHEN, CDR2 SYDVKM. This CDR3 contains 14 residues. CDR3 nucleotides: TGTGCCAGCAGAGGCGGGACGACTCAAGAGACCCAGTACTTC. Protein product: CASRGGTTQETQYF. The complete variable domain, with remaining parts taken from reference TRBV28 and TRBJ2-5, reads DVKVTQSSRYLVKRTGEKVFLECVQDMDHENMFWYRQDPGLGLRLIYFSYDVKMKEKGDIPEGYSVSREKKERFSLILESASTNQTSMYLCASRGGTTQETQYFGPGTRLLVL.

This clone was counted a few times. The rearrangement links TRBV5-4 to TRBJ2-3; TRBD2 aligns across 11 bases. The CDR3 runs 15 residues. Germline V CDR1 and CDR2: SGHNT, YYREEE (reference sequence). The junction had 8 bases not matched to a gene; V was cut back by 4 bases and J by 7 bases. The CDR3 here is CASSVAGGVVNTQYF. DNA for the CDR3: TGTGCCAGCAGCGTAGCGGGAGGGGTTGTGAATACGCAGTATTTT.

This sequence joins TRBV29-1 and TRBJ2-3; 7 bases line up with TRBD1. Germline loops: CDR1 SQVTM, CDR2 ANQGSEA. The CDR3 is 13 amino acids. The V segment lost 6 bases and the J segment 2 bases; nucleotides outside the gene matches: 5. The CDR3 DNA reads TGCAGCGTAAGGGGGCCCGTCACAGATACGCAGTATTTT. Its protein product is CSVRGPVTDTQYF.

This chain connects TRBV18 to TRBJ1-2; D possibly corresponds to TRBD1 (6 bases). There are 14 residues in the CDR3. Between the trimmed V and J ends, which lost 2 bases and 0 bases, there was a span of 7 bases. Germline-derived CDR1 and CDR2 are KGHSH and LQKENI. CDR3 amino acids: CASSPGGPNYGYTF. The CDR3 bases are TGTGCCAGCTCACCAGGGGGCCCTAACTATGGCTACACCTTC.

This clone was seen a few times. The chain uses TRBV29-1 and TRBJ2-7, with 7 bases matching TRBD1. CDR1 SQVTM and CDR2 ANQGSEA come from the germline V gene. The CDR3 totals 12 residues. The J segment lost 1 base and the V segment lost 6 bases, leaving 3 bases of the junction unmatched. The CDR3 region has the DNA TGCAGCGTACAGGGGTCTTCCTACGAGCAGTACTTC. As protein: CSVQGSSYEQYF.

This clone was seen only a few times. The J gene is TRBJ1-5, the V gene TRBV19; D is perhaps TRBD1 (5 bases). Germline V gives CDR1 LNHDA, CDR2 SQIVND (reference sequence). The CDR3 is 15 amino acids. V was trimmed by 3 bases and J by 1 base, leaving 10 bases between them. CDR3 sequence reads: CASSILGGSNQPQHF. The DNA for the CDR3 is TGTGCCAGTAGTATCCTGGGGGGAAGCAATCAGCCCCAGCATTTT.

This clone was picked up a small number of times. This chain's CDR3 is CASSYGAVSYNEQFF. DNA of the CDR3: TGTGCCAGCAGTTACGGCGCGGTCTCCTACAATGAGCAGTTCTTC. The chain recombines TRBV6-6 with TRBJ2-1; unclear D gene. The CDR3 spans 15 residues. V lost 2 bases, J lost 0 bases, and 8 bases lay in between. Germline CDR1 and CDR2: MNHNY and SVGAGI (reference sequence).

Only a few counts were recorded for this clone. The rearrangement uses TRBV2 and TRBJ2-3; 11 bases are a match to TRBD2. Germline CDR1 is SNHLY and CDR2 is FYNNEI. Trimming took 4 bases from V and 0 from J; bases not matched to a gene: 0. This CDR3 contains 15 residues. CDR3 protein: CASSGLAGSTDTQYF. Written as DNA, the CDR3 is TGTGCCAGCAGTGGACTAGCGGGGAGCACAGATACGCAGTATTTT.

The genes are TRBV28 and TRBJ2-1, with D possibly matching TRBD1 (5 bases). The CDR3 totals 14 residues. Germline CDR1 reads MDHEN; CDR2 reads SYDVKM. Trimming cost V 3 bases and J 4 bases, with 10 bases left between them. This CDR3 is CASSFGQGYNEQFF. The CDR3 region has the DNA TGTGCCAGCAGTTTTGGTCAGGGTTACAATGAGCAGTTCTTC.

The chain is built from TRBV29-1 and TRBJ2-2; TRBD2 agrees at 8 bases. Per germline, CDR1 SQVTM and CDR2 ANQGSEA. With V trimmed by 4 bases and J by 5 bases, 9 bases remained unmatched. The CDR3 covers 15 residues. CDR3 sequence: CSVGRRGGQTGELFF. CDR3 nucleotide sequence: TGCAGCGTTGGCCGCCGCGGGGGGCAAACCGGGGAGCTGTTTTTT.

This clone showed up just a few times. DNA of the CDR3: TGTGCCAGCAGCTTTACTAGCGGGAGCTACGAGCAGTACTTC. As protein: CASSFTSGSYEQYF. V is TRBV5-4 and J is TRBJ2-7; 11 bases agree with TRBD2. V gave up 2 bases and J gave up 3 bases; unmatched junction bases: 1. This CDR3 is 14 amino acids long. Germline V gene lookup returns CDR1 SGHNT and CDR2 YYREEE (reference sequence). The full variable domain, rest sourced from reference TRBV5-4 and TRBJ2-7, is ETGVTQSPTHLIKTRGQQVTLRCSSQSGHNTVSWYQQALGQGPQFIFQYYREEENGRGNFPPRFSGLQFPNYSSELNVNALELDDSALYLCASSFTSGSYEQYFGPGTRLTVT.

The CDR3 coding sequence is TGCGCCAGCAGCGCTTTTAGAGAGAACACCGGGGAGCTGTTTTTT. Amino acid sequence: CASSAFRENTGELFF. V is TRBV5-1 and J is TRBJ2-2; D is unclear. The CDR3 runs 15 residues. The ends were cut back, 4 bases at V and 1 base at J, with 11 bases in the middle. Germline V gene sequence: CDR1 SGHRS, CDR2 YFSETQ.

The CDR3 DNA is TGCGCCAGCAGTGTCGCCGGGACAAGGGACCTTAGGACCCAGTACTTC. Translating it yields CASSVAGTRDLRTQYF. The rearrangement uses TRBV10-2 and TRBJ2-5; the D gene is possibly TRBD1 (6 bases). V dropped 4 bases and J dropped 7 bases, with 22 bases sitting between them. There are 16 residues in the CDR3. Germline V gene lookup returns CDR1 WSHSY and CDR2 SAAADI.

This clone has only a few counts. The CDR3 DNA is TGTGCCAGCAGCACTCCTGCGGGCGGGGAAGGGTATGAGCAGTTCTTC. It codes for CASSTPAGGEGYEQFF. The genes are TRBV9 and TRBJ2-1, with D possibly TRBD2 on 6 matching bases. Trimming took 4 bases from V and 8 from J, leaving 22 bases between them. Germline-derived CDR1 and CDR2 are SGDLS and YYNGEE. The CDR3 spans 16 residues.

The V call is TRBV9, the J call TRBJ2-1; no reliable D call. V lost 0 bases and J lost 0, with 10 bases in between. This CDR3 has 16 residues. The germline V gene has CDR1 SGDLS and CDR2 YYNGEE. CDR3 DNA sequence: TGTGCCAGCAGCGTAGTTGCGGCAAGCTCCTACAATGAGCAGTTCTTC. This codes for CASSVVAASSYNEQFF.

This clone turned up a few times. This rearrangement joins TRBV2 to TRBJ2-1; TRBD1 aligns across 7 bases. The CDR3 totals 14 residues. Germline-derived CDR1 and CDR2 are SNHLY and FYNNEI. Trimming at V came to 5 bases and at J to 3 bases, leaving 4 bases not matched to a gene. The CDR3 protein is CASSPGQDYNEQFF. The CDR3, as DNA: TGTGCCAGCAGTCCAGGACAGGACTACAATGAGCAGTTCTTC.

The J gene is TRBJ1-1, the V gene TRBV28; the D gene is possibly TRBD1 (5 bases). Trimming pared 6 bases from V and 2 bases from J, leaving 10 bases between. Per germline, CDR1 MDHEN and CDR2 SYDVKM. The CDR3 covers 13 residues. CDR3 in DNA: TGTGCCAGCAGGGACACTGTTAACACTGAAGCTTTCTTT. This gives the protein CASRDTVNTEAFF.

The chain links TRBV5-4 to TRBJ1-1; D is unclear. V was pared by 7 bases and J by 4 bases, with 17 bases between. This CDR3 comprises 14 residues. From germline, CDR1 is SGHNT and CDR2 YYREEE (reference sequence). As DNA, the CDR3 is TGTGCCAGCCCTCCTCGGGAGGAGAGCACTGAAGCTTTCTTT. Translating it yields CASPPREESTEAFF.

This clone was seen many times. V and J are TRBV29-1 and TRBJ2-3; possible D gene TRBD2, 6 bases. V was trimmed by 0 bases and J by 15 bases, leaving 13 bases between them. Germline V gene sequence: CDR1 SQVTM, CDR2 ANQGSEA. The CDR3 has 11 amino acids. For the CDR3, the DNA is TGCAGCGTTGAAGATCCGGGACTCCTCTATTTT. This translates into CSVEDPGLLYF.

The rearrangement joins TRBV2 to TRBJ1-2, with 9 positions matching TRBD1. Germline CDR1 and CDR2: SNHLY and FYNNEI. The CDR3 loop spans 15 amino acids. The trim removed 6 bases at V and 1 base at J, leaving 6 bases unmatched. CDR3 DNA sequence: TGTGCCAGCAGCTGGGACAGGGAGAGTAACTATGGCTACACCTTC. Its translation: CASSWDRESNYGYTF.

The CDR3 here is CASSGLAGGSDGQFF. The CDR3 nucleotides read TGTGCCAGTAGCGGTCTGGCGGGAGGGTCGGACGGGCAGTTCTTC. The V gene is TRBV19, the J gene TRBJ2-1, with 9 nucleotides matching TRBD2. J gave up 12 bases and V 6 bases, and 15 bases lay outside the gene matches. Germline CDR1 is LNHDA and CDR2 is SQIVND (reference sequence). The CDR3 has 15 amino acids.

The chain has TRBV2 and TRBJ2-7; TRBD1 agrees at 7 bases. CDR1 is SNHLY and CDR2 is FYNNEI in the germline V gene. The CDR3 totals 15 residues. J lost 1 base, V lost 5 bases, and 8 bases had no gene match. The CDR3 is CASSTGTVLSYEQYF. The CDR3 DNA follows: TGTGCCAGCAGTACCGGGACAGTTCTTTCCTACGAGCAGTACTTC.

The chain links TRBV27 to TRBJ2-1; tentatively, D is TRBD1 (6 bases). The CDR3 runs 13 residues. V lost 5 bases, J lost 4 bases, and 9 bases lay in between. Germline V gives CDR1 MNHEY, CDR2 SMNVEV (reference sequence). The chain's CDR3 is CASSPGQYNEQFF. The CDR3 DNA sequence: TGTGCCAGCAGTCCCGGACAGTACAATGAGCAGTTCTTC.